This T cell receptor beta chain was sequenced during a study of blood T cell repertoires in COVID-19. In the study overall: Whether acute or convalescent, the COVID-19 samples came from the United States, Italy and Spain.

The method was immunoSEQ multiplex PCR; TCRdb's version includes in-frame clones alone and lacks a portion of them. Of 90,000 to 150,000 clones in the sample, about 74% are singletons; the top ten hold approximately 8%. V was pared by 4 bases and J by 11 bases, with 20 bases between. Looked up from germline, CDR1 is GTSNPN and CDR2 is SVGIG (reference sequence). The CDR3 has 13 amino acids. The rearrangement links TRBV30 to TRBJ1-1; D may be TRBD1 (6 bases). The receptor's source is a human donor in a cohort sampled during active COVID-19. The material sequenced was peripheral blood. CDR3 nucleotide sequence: TGTGCCTGGACGATGACAGGCCGCAGTATGGCTTTCTTT. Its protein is CAWTMTGRSMAFF.